The T cell receptor (beta chain) described here comes from a study of shared clonotypes between healthy human individuals. Study observations and caveats: Memory subsets had estimated richness that was generally smaller than that of naive subsets. Rarefaction analysis demonstrated incomplete sorted-subset sequencing notwithstanding large depth.

Remarks on this clone: What it binds is unknown.

The CDR3 has 14 residues. In germline, CDR1 is MNHEY, CDR2 SVGAGI. Trimming took 7 bases from V and 4 from J, leaving 16 bases between them. Naive CD4+ cells were CD45RA-selected; the remaining cells were memory. Approximately 210 ng DNA, tens of thousands of T cell genomes, went into each sorted-subset replicate PCR. Repertoires were generated with immunoSEQ multiplex PCR, while TCRdb's copy carries only in-frame clones and drops some. The sample comprises 1,400,000 or so clones, approximately 98.5% of which are singletons, and over 0.3% rests with the top ten. This TCR came from a man aged 25-45 years in good health. Sequencing was done on a sample of naive CD4+ T cells sorted from blood. Subset here: CD45RA+ positively selected. This chain joins TRBV6-5 and TRBJ1-2; tentatively, D is TRBD1 (5 bases). CDR3 in DNA: TGTGCCAGCACCCCCTCGGGGCCGTTCTATGGCTACACCTTC. Residues: CASTPSGPFYGYTF.